The clone carrying this T cell receptor (beta chain) has ten or more counts. The antigen remains undetermined. Lactation, pregnancy, other autoimmune disease or uncontrolled infection led to exclusion of patients. The sample comes from a study of T cells in Graves' hyperthyroidism and ophthalmopathy. Amplified TCR beta CDR3 regions came from RNA transcripts. The TCR CDR3 first-round RT-PCR relied on the HTBI primer set. Via MiXCR, TCRdb re-called the multiplex PCR reads, giving one row per CDR3 protein. The sample shows 500,000 or so distinct CDR3 sequences, approximately 16% of them seen only once. From germline, CDR1 is GTSNPN and CDR2 SVGIG (reference sequence). Losses at the gene ends were 0 bases for V and 7 bases for J; bases not matched to a gene: 12. The CDR3 totals 16 residues. Study outcomes and limitations: It was a median about 7.1 months before onset that the model predicted ophthalmopathy.

The TCR sequence derives from a woman aged 30 to 39 with Graves' ophthalmopathy. This chain uses TRBV30 with TRBJ2-1; 7 nucleotides agree with TRBD2. The specimen sequenced was blood. CDR3 sequence: CAWSVNSWGGVNEQFF. CDR3 sequence (DNA): TGTGCCTGGAGTGTAAACTCGTGGGGGGGAGTTAATGAGCAGTTCTTC.